The rows below give T cell receptor beta chains drawn from one sample of a study of Tregs in tolerant kidney transplant recipients. The repertoire was sequenced with immunoSEQ multiplex PCR; TCRdb's copy has only in-frame clones and lacks some. The sample contains around 64,000 clones, 70% to 90% of which appear only once. This material consisted of CD4+ T cells from blood (PBMCs), taken 6 months after the transplant. These TCRs come from a human patient who received a combined kidney and bone marrow transplant. The T cells may come from the graft donor. CDR3s leave out the opening cysteine and the closing phenylalanine or tryptophan. The order of the fields is J gene, V gene, clone size, CDR3 protein. Size is omitted from some rows. Given values are once, few, many or a class for expanded clones.

>TRBJ2-2|TRBV6-1|.
ASSELLAGGTNTGELF
>TRBJ2-7|TRBV5-6|few
ASSEGLAEPSHEQY
>TRBJ2-7|TRBV7-2|.
ASSTAQGAPPYEQY
>TRBJ2-5|TRBV25-1|.
ASSRGGWETQY
>TRBJ2-7|TRBV29-1|.
SVKRQGQGTSSYEQY
>TRBJ2-2|TRBV19|.
ASTRGGLDTGELF
>TRBJ2-7|TRBV2|once
ASSWDRGLDEQY
>TRBJ2-2|TRBV19|.
ASSILGGGHANTGELF
>TRBJ2-2|TRBV9|.
ASSVVGAGVAPGELF
>TRBJ2-5|TRBV6-1|once
ASSGGQGPQETQY
>TRBJ2-2|TRBV6-5|once
ASSYHPGELF
>TRBJ2-7|TRBV6-5|.
ASSYSMTGGYEQY
>TRBJ1-5|TRBV5-1|.
ASSLSGWSNQPQH
>TRBJ2-7|TRBV10-3|.
AILRDYDHEQY
>TRBJ1-4|TRBV28|.
AAGGTNEKLF